The 27 T cell receptor beta chains presented below share a single source sample, sequenced in a study of response to subunit inactivated influenza vaccine. TCRdb ran MiXCR on the RT-PCR reads and lists one entry per CDR3 protein. The sample carries fewer than 200,000 distinct CDR3 sequences, approximately 8.7% recorded once. The sample consisted of non-naive T cells sorted from PBMCs, taken on the day of vaccination. The receptors derive from a man aged 50-59 years who received an inactivated influenza vaccine.

In its sample, this clonotype was seen many times. The chain couples TRBV7-2 to TRBJ2-4; 7 bases align to TRBD2. This CDR3 is 14 amino acids long. V dropped 3 bases and J dropped 6; count of bases not matched to a gene: 5. CDR1 is SGHTA, CDR2 FQGNSA, per germline. The CDR3 protein is CASSFGAGVNIQYF. The CDR3 DNA sequence: TGTGCCAGCAGCTTTGGGGCGGGAGTAAACATTCAGTACTTC.

The V and J genes are TRBV7-8 and TRBJ2-3; tentatively, D is TRBD2 (6 bases). The CDR3 is 15 residues long. The V end lost 6 bases, the J end lost 5 bases, and 18 bases lay between the germline ends. The germline V gene has CDR1 SGHVS and CDR2 FQNEAQ. The CDR3 nucleotides read TGTGCCAGCAGGGAAAGGGGCGGGATTGGAGATACGCAGTATTTT. It codes for CASRERGGIGDTQYF.

This clonotype has at least ten counts. V usage is TRBV4-2 and J usage is TRBJ2-7; TRBD1 aligns across 9 bases. The CDR3 is made up of 16 amino acids. Germline V gives CDR1 LGHNA, CDR2 YNFKEQ. Losses at the gene ends were 4 bases for V and 2 bases for J; bases not matched to a gene: 9. CDR3 in amino acids: CASSRYRDRDAYEQYF. The DNA of the CDR3 is TGTGCCAGCAGCCGTTACCGGGACAGGGACGCCTACGAGCAGTACTTC.

CDR3 nucleotide sequence: TGTGCCTGGAGTGTACTGCGAGGGATAAATCAGCCCCAGCATTTT. This codes for CAWSVLRGINQPQHF. The V gene is TRBV30, the J gene TRBJ1-5; D remains ambiguous. V shed 0 bases and J shed 4 bases, with 13 bases lying between them. This CDR3 has 15 amino acids. Germline-derived CDR1 and CDR2 are GTSNPN and SVGIG (reference sequence).

The rearrangement joins TRBV11-2 to TRBJ1-6, with 10 bases that match TRBD1. V shed 4 bases, J shed 7 bases, and the junction held 13 bases outside the gene matches. The CDR3 extends over 18 amino acids. The germline gives CDR1 SGHAT, CDR2 FQNNGV. CDR3 sequence (DNA): TGTGCCAGCAGCTCCGGGACAGGGGTATTTCGAGGGAATTCACCCCTCCACTTT. Translating it yields CASSSGTGVFRGNSPLHF. Full variable domain (rest looked up from reference TRBV11-2 and TRBJ1-6): EAGVAQSPRYKIIEKRQSVAFWCNPISGHATLYWYQQILGQGPKLLIQFQNNGVVDDSQLPKDRFSAERLKGVDSTLKIQPAKLEDSAVYLCASSSGTGVFRGNSPLHFGNGTRLTVT.

This clonotype was counted between two and nine times. V and J are TRBV20-1 and TRBJ1-1; D not resolved. V lost 2 bases to trimming and J lost 6 bases, with 10 bases between them. CDR1 and CDR2 (germline): DFQATT, SNEGSKA (reference sequence). The CDR3 consists of 12 residues. This CDR3 is CSARPWRAEAFF. The DNA of the CDR3 is TGCAGTGCTAGACCGTGGAGGGCTGAAGCTTTCTTT.

In its sample, this clonotype was seen many times. This chain connects TRBV11-2 to TRBJ1-4; D unclear. The CDR3 runs to 16 residues. With 5 bases removed from V and 0 bases from J, the gap between germline ends came to 13 bases. Per the germline V gene, CDR1 is SGHAT and CDR2 is FQNNGV. The CDR3 spells CASSPDPGATNEKLFF. CDR3 nucleotide sequence: TGTGCCAGCAGCCCGGATCCCGGGGCAACTAATGAAAAACTGTTTTTT.

A few counts support this clonotype. The V gene is TRBV5-5, the J gene TRBJ1-1; 7 nucleotides align to TRBD1. With V trimmed by 4 bases and J by 8 bases, 8 bases remained unmatched. Germline lookup yields CDR1 SGHKS and CDR2 YYEKEE (reference sequence). CDR3 length: 13 residues. The CDR3 reads CASSRTGAGEAFF. The CDR3 region has the DNA TGTGCCAGCAGCAGGACAGGCGCGGGAGAAGCTTTCTTT.

This clonotype was seen repeatedly, ten times or more. The genes are TRBV29-1 and TRBJ2-1; D is perhaps TRBD1 or TRBD2 (5 bases each). Germline loops: CDR1 SQVTM, CDR2 ANQGSEA. This CDR3 is built from 13 residues. V lost 4 bases and J lost 4, with 11 bases in between. CDR3 loop: CSVGRGDYNEQFF. The CDR3 DNA reads TGCAGCGTTGGTAGAGGGGATTACAATGAGCAGTTCTTC.

This clonotype was recorded a few times. The chain combines TRBV29-1 with TRBJ2-5; 10 bases match TRBD1. V was pared by 7 bases and J by 9 bases, with 5 bases of the junction left unmatched. The germline V gene has CDR1 SQVTM and CDR2 ANQGSEA. The CDR3 totals 11 residues. CDR3 nucleotide sequence: TGCAGCGGCCGGGACAGGGGTCCCCAGTACTTC. This codes for CSGRDRGPQYF. The entire variable domain, with the rest obtained from reference TRBV29-1 and TRBJ2-5, is as follows: SAVISQKPSRDICQRGTSLTIQCQVDSQVTMMFWYRQQPGQSLTLIATANQGSEATYESGFVIDKFPISRPNLTFSTLTVSNMSPEDSSIYLCSGRDRGPQYFGPGTRLLVL.

Only a few counts were recorded for this clonotype. CDR3 DNA sequence: TGTGCCAGCAGAGACCCGAGGGAAAAACTGTTTTTT. Residues: CASRDPREKLFF. The V gene is TRBV6-5, the J gene TRBJ1-4; D remains ambiguous. The CDR3 is made up of 12 amino acids. The germline gives CDR1 MNHEY, CDR2 SVGAGI. The ends were cut back, 6 bases at V and 8 bases at J, with 10 bases in the middle.

The chain joins TRBV27 to TRBJ2-7, with 7 bases aligning to TRBD1. Germline V lookup: CDR1 MNHEY, CDR2 SMNVEV (reference sequence). J lost 0 bases, V lost 3 bases, and 8 bases had no gene match. The CDR3 runs 16 residues. In DNA form, the CDR3 reads TGTGCCAGCAGTTTCGGACCCGGGACAGACTCCTACGAGCAGTACTTC. Protein: CASSFGPGTDSYEQYF.

This clonotype has at least ten counts. The chain has TRBV20-1 and TRBJ2-7, with a possible D match to TRBD1 (5 bases). The CDR3 has 14 residues. Germline V lookup: CDR1 DFQATT, CDR2 SNEGSKA (reference sequence). Trimming cost V 6 bases and J 0 bases, with 15 bases left between them. CDR3 in DNA: TGCAGTGCCAAGACAGTGTGGAGCTCCTACGAGCAGTACTTC. Translation gives CSAKTVWSSYEQYF.

This clonotype was seen a handful of times. This chain uses TRBV20-1 with TRBJ1-2; 7 bases match TRBD1. J gave up 7 bases and V 4 bases, and 9 bases lay outside the gene matches. Germline V lookup: CDR1 DFQATT, CDR2 SNEGSKA (reference sequence). The CDR3 contains 13 residues. CDR3 coding DNA: TGCAGTGCTACCTCCGACAGGGCTGGTGGCTACACCTTC. Translated: CSATSDRAGGYTF.

The chain recombines TRBV2 with TRBJ2-6; D is unclear. The CDR3 loop spans 15 amino acids. The germline V gene encodes CDR1 SNHLY and CDR2 FYNNEI. V dropped 8 bases and J dropped 0 bases, with 11 bases sitting between them. CDR3 nucleotides: TGTGCCAGCGGACGAAGTAGCTCTGGGGCCAACGTCCTGACTTTC. This codes for CASGRSSSGANVLTF.

Details on this clonotype: Its ends do not fully match the called genes, so a read error is possible. The chain is built from TRBV12-3 or TRBV12-4 and TRBJ2-7, with 8 bases fitting TRBD1. The length of the CDR3 is 15 residues. The CDR3 sequence is CAGSRPGTGTYEQYF. In nucleotides, the CDR3 is TGTGCCGGCAGTCGTCCCGGGACAGGAACCTACGAGCAGTACTTC.

The chain couples TRBV4-1 to TRBJ2-7; 10 bases match TRBD1. The CDR3 sequence is 16 residues long. Germline CDR1 is MGHRA and CDR2 is YSYEKL. V dropped 4 bases and J dropped 5; count of bases not matched to a gene: 11. The CDR3 DNA reads as TGCGCCAGCAGCCCGACCGCCTCGACAGGGGGCAACGAGCAGTACTTC. As protein: CASSPTASTGGNEQYF.

This clonotype has a count of ten or more. This chain uses TRBV7-2 with TRBJ1-6; tentatively, D is TRBD1 (6 bases). There are 16 residues in the CDR3. Germline CDR1 is SGHTA and CDR2 is FQGNSA. V lost 1 base to trimming and J lost 7 bases, with 14 bases between them. CDR3 region: CASSLGLGAGNSPLHF. The CDR3 region has the DNA TGTGCCAGCAGCTTAGGACTGGGGGCGGGAAATTCACCCCTCCACTTT.

In regard to this clonotype: Being one base from a much bigger clone, this may be a read error. The chain links TRBV4-3 to TRBJ1-5; D perhaps matches TRBD1 (6 bases). V lost 2 bases, J lost 3 bases, and 8 bases lay in between. The CDR3 length is 14 residues. Per germline, CDR1 LGHNA and CDR2 YSLEER. The CDR3, as DNA: TGCGCCAGCAGCCAAAGGGGGTACAATCAGCCCCAGCATTTT. As protein: CASSQRGYNQPQHF.

V gene TRBV5-1 combines with J gene TRBJ2-3, with 11 bases lining up with TRBD2. CDR1 and CDR2 from the germline V gene are SGHRS and YFSETQ. This CDR3 has 15 amino acids. With 4 bases clipped from V and 2 bases from J, the junction kept 3 bases outside the gene matches. CDR3 sequence: CASSLTSGITDTQYF. The CDR3 DNA sequence: TGCGCCAGCAGCCTGACTAGCGGGATCACAGATACGCAGTATTTT.

J is TRBJ2-6 and V is TRBV20-1; D may be TRBD1 (6 bases). Germline CDR1 reads DFQATT; CDR2 reads SNEGSKA (reference sequence). Trimming removed 5 bases from V and 4 bases from J, with 18 bases in between. The CDR3 runs to 16 residues. Written as DNA, the CDR3 is TGCAGTGCTTTCAGGGGTGGTGCCGAGGGGGCCAACGTCCTGACTTTC. Encoded protein: CSAFRGGAEGANVLTF.

The J gene is TRBJ2-7, the V gene TRBV6-5; TRBD2 agrees at 9 bases. Losses at the gene ends were 5 bases for V and 2 bases for J; bases not matched to a gene: 10. Germline values: CDR1 MNHEY, CDR2 SVGAGI. CDR3 size: 16 residues. The CDR3 DNA is TGTGCCAGCAGTGCCACTGGACTAGCGCAACCCTACGAGCAGTACTTC. Protein: CASSATGLAQPYEQYF.

The rearrangement uses TRBV5-6 and TRBJ1-2; TRBD1 might be the D (5 bases). This CDR3 has 14 residues. Trimming pared 0 bases from V and 7 bases from J, leaving 13 bases between. Germline V gene lookup returns CDR1 SGHDT and CDR2 YYEEEE. CDR3 nucleotides: TGTGCCAGCAGCTTGGCCATCGGGGGACGTGGCTACACCTTC. This gives the protein CASSLAIGGRGYTF. Based on the CDR3 plus reference TRBV5-6 and TRBJ1-2, the full variable domain is DAGVTQSPTHLIKTRGQQVTLRCSPKSGHDTVSWYQQALGQGPQFIFQYYEEEERQRGNFPDRFSGHQFPNYSSELNVNALLLGDSALYLCASSLAIGGRGYTFGSGTRLTVV.

J is TRBJ1-1 and V is TRBV27, with a tentative D call TRBD1 (5 bases). V lost 6 bases and J 3 bases, leaving 11 bases between the germline ends. Germline V gene sequence: CDR1 MNHEY, CDR2 SMNVEV (reference sequence). The CDR3 is 13 residues long. For the CDR3, the DNA is TGTGCCAGCAGCTGGGGGGGGGACACTGAAGCTTTCTTT. Residues: CASSWGGDTEAFF.

The CDR3 DNA sequence: TGTGCCAGCAGACACCAGCCAGTAACCCCCGAGCAGTACTTC. Encoded protein: CASRHQPVTPEQYF. This chain uses TRBV6-1 with TRBJ2-7; no definite D call. Germline lookup yields CDR1 MNHNS and CDR2 SASEGT. The CDR3 runs 14 residues. Trimming took 6 bases from V and 6 from J, leaving 18 bases between them.

This sequence joins TRBV4-3 and TRBJ2-1; D tentatively reads TRBD1 or TRBD2 (5 bases each). This CDR3 spans 16 amino acids. Germline V gives CDR1 LGHNA, CDR2 YSLEER. Trimming took off 0 bases at V and 2 bases at J, with 11 bases between the two ends. CDR3 coding DNA: TGCGCCAGCAGCCAAGATGGGGACGCAGCCTACAATGAGCAGTTCTTC. Translation: CASSQDGDAAYNEQFF.

The chain employs TRBV20-1 and TRBJ1-5; D is ambiguous. The CDR3 is 16 residues long. With 5 bases removed from V and 6 bases from J, the gap between germline ends came to 23 bases. Germline V CDR1 and CDR2: DFQATT, SNEGSKA (reference sequence). CDR3 in amino acids: CSADNLRAQVGQPQHF. CDR3 DNA sequence: TGCAGTGCTGACAACCTCCGGGCGCAAGTCGGTCAGCCCCAGCATTTT.